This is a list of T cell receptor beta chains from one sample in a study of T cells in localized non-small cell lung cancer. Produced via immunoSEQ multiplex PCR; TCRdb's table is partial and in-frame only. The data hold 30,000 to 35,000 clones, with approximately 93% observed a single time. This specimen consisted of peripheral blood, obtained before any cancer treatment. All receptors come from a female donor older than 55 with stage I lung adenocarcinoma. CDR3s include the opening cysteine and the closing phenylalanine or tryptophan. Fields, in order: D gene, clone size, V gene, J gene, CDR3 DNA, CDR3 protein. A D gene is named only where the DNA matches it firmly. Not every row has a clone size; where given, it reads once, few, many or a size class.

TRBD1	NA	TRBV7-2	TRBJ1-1	TGTGCCAGCAGCTTTTTTATACAGGGGACTGAAGCTTTCTTT	CASSFFIQGTEAFF
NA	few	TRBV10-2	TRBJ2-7	TGCGCCAGCAGTGAGGGCCCGTCCTACGAGCAGTACTTC	CASSEGPSYEQYF
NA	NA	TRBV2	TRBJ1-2	TGTGCCAGCAGCGTAGACGGGTATAACGATGGCTACACCTTC	CASSVDGYNDGYTF
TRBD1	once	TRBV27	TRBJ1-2	TGTGCCAGCAGAAGGACAATGACAGGGGGCCTTGGTGGCTACACCTTC	CASRRTMTGGLGGYTF
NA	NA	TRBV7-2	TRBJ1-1	TGTGCCAGCAGCTTAGTTGAAGGGTCTGACACTGAAGCTTTCTTT	CASSLVEGSDTEAFF
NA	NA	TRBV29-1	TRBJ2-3	TGCAGCGTTGATACGGGCCCCCGCACAGATACGCAGTATTTT	CSVDTGPRTDTQYF
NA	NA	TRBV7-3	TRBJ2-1	TGTGCCAGCAGCTTAATCGCGCCTGGGTCTGGGCTCGGTGGTGAGCAGTTCTTC	CASSLIAPGSGLGGEQFF
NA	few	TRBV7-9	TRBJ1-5	TGTGCCAGCAGCCCGACAGAAACTAGCAATCAGCCCCAGCATTTT	CASSPTETSNQPQHF
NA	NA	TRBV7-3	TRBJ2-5	TGTGCCAGCAGCTTATCAGGGCAGGAGACCCAGTACTTC	CASSLSGQETQYF
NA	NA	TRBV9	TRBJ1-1	TGTGCCAGCAGCGTAGCCCCAAACACTGAAGCTTTCTTT	CASSVAPNTEAFF
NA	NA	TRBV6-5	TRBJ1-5	TGTGCCAGCAGCGAAGTTCGGGGCAATCAGCCCCAGCATTTT	CASSEVRGNQPQHF
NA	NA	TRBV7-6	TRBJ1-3	TGTGCCAGCAACCCGGCAGCATCTGGAAACACCATATATTTT	CASNPAASGNTIYF
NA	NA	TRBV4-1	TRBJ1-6	TGCGCCAGCAGCCTCTTTTTAGGGAGTTATAATTCACCCCTCCACTTT	CASSLFLGSYNSPLHF
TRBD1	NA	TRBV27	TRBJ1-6	TGTGCCAGCAGTTTATCTAATACGGGGACAGTACAAAATTCACCCCTCCACTTT	CASSLSNTGTVQNSPLHF
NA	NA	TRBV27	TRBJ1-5	TGTGCCAGCAGTTTACGACAGGACGGCAATCAGCCCCAGCATTTT	CASSLRQDGNQPQHF
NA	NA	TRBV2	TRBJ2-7	TGTGCCAGCAGTGCGGCCGAGTACGAGCAGTACTTC	CASSAAEYEQYF
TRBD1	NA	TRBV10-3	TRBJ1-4	TGTGCCGCGAGGGACAGAACCAATGAAAAACTGTTTTTT	CAARDRTNEKLFF
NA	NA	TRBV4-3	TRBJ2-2	TGCGCCAGCAGCCAAGTAGGACGCGGCAGGAACACCGGGGAGCTGTTTTTT	CASSQVGRGRNTGELFF
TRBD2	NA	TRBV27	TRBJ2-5	TGTGCCAGCAGTTCCCTCCGGGCTAGCGGCGTGGAAGAGACCCAGTACTTC	CASSSLRASGVEETQYF
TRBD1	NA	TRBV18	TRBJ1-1	TGTGCCAGCTCACTTGAGGGGGCAAGGAACACTGAAGCTTTCTTT	CASSLEGARNTEAFF
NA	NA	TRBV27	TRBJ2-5	TGTGCCAGCAGGGGCTCGGGACGGATACAAGAGACCCAGTACTTC	CASRGSGRIQETQYF
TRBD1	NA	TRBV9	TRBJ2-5	TGTGCCAGCAGCGATACCGGGACAGGCGAGACCCAGTACTTC	CASSDTGTGETQYF
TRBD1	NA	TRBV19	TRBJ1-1	TGTGCCAGTAGTAACCAGGGGGCGAGAGAAACTGAAGCTTTCTTT	CASSNQGARETEAFF
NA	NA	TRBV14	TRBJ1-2	TGTGCCAGCAGCCAAGATCCCCGTCCGGGCCAGGGCTACACCTTC	CASSQDPRPGQGYTF
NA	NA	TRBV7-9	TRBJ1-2	TGTGCCAGCAGCCGGGACTGGGACTATGGCTACACCTTC	CASSRDWDYGYTF
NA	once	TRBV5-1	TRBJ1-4	TGCGCCAGCAGCTTGGATGGGGACTCTAATGAAAAACTGTTTTTT	CASSLDGDSNEKLFF
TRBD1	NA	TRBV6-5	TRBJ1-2	TGTGCCAGCAGGGACACCGGGACAGGGGGAAATGGCTACACCTTC	CASRDTGTGGNGYTF
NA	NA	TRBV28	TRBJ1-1	TGTGCCGCAGGGATTCAGACCGCTACTGAAGCTTTCTTT	CAAGIQTATEAFF
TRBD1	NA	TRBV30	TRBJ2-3	TGTGCCTGGAGGGGACAGGGAGGAGATACGCAGTATTTT	CAWRGQGGDTQYF
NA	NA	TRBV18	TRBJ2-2	TGTGCCAGCTCACCACAAAGTAGGGCAGTGAACACCGGGGAGCTGTTTTTT	CASSPQSRAVNTGELFF
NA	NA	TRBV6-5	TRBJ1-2	TGTGCCAGCAGTTCCGTACAGAGTTTTAACTATGGCTACACCTTC	CASSSVQSFNYGYTF
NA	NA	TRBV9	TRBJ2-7	TGTGCCAGCAGCGTGTTGCCAGGAGGGGGCGAGCAGTACTTC	CASSVLPGGGEQYF
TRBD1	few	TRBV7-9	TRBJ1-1	TGTGCCAGCAGCCCGACGACAGGGACCTATAACACTGAAGCTTTCTTT	CASSPTTGTYNTEAFF
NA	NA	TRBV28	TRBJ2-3	TGTGCCAGCAGTTTATCTGGGGAGCGCACAGATACGCAGTATTTT	CASSLSGERTDTQYF
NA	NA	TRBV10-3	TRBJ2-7	TGTGCCATCAGTTCCGTCTACGAGCAGTACTTC	CAISSVYEQYF
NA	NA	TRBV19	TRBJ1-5	TGTGCCAGTGGCGGGCTGAATAGCAATCAGCCCCAGCATTTT	CASGGLNSNQPQHF
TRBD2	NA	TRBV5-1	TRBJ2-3	TGCGCCAGCAGCCCGTCAAGCGGGGGGATCAGCACAGATACGCAGTATTTT	CASSPSSGGISTDTQYF
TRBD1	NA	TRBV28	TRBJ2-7	TGTGCCAGCAGACCGGGACAGGTGGGCTACGAGCAGTACTTC	CASRPGQVGYEQYF
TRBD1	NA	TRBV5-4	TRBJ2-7	TGTGCCAGCAGCTTAAGACGAGGACAGGGGACGGACGAGCAGTACTTC	CASSLRRGQGTDEQYF
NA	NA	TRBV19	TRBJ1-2	TGTGCCAGTACCGATGGGGCAAGGTGGGAAGGCTACACCTTC	CASTDGARWEGYTF